This T cell receptor (beta chain) was documented in a study of shared clonotypes between healthy human individuals. Notes on the study in general: Researchers sampled only blood; tissue repertoires likely differ. An effect of sequencing depth on clonotype sharing among donors was expected.

This CDR3 region has 17 residues. The V segment lost 0 bases and the J segment 7 bases; nucleotides outside the gene matches: 7. From germline, CDR1 is SGHVS and CDR2 FNYEAQ. Each replicate PCR on the sorted subsets used around 200 ng DNA (around 30,000 T cell genomes). The table came from immunoSEQ multiplex PCR; TCRdb's copy has only in-frame clones and leaves some out. The sample has around 1,900,000 clones; roughly 95% are singletons. Naive-designated CD8 cells lacked CD45RO, were positively enriched for CCR7, and omitted terminally differentiated effector memory CD45RA+ cells. As regards this clone: Its antigen remains unknown.

The source is a man younger than 30 in good health. Some clones in this sample may be carry-over from other donors' samples. The V gene is TRBV7-6, the J gene TRBJ2-2; 11 bases are a match to TRBD1. Specimen: naive CD8+ T cells from PBMCs. CDR3 bases: TGTGCCAGCAGCTTAGCGTGGACAGGGGGCGCGAACGGGGAGCTGTTTTTT. Translating it yields CASSLAWTGGANGELFF.